Sequencing of this T cell receptor beta chain was carried out in a study of blood T cell repertoires in COVID-19 (dated by TCRdb to about 2020). Background on the whole study: Samples covering the acute and convalescent phases of COVID-19 were provided by collaborators in the United States, Italy and Spain. The material from the prospective study consisted of cDNA or gDNA derived from T cells, B-cell-depleted T cells, or PBMCs. Deeply sampled blood TCRbeta repertoires from subjects exposed to, actively infected with, or recovered from COVID-19 were included in the dataset. The repertoires were made available in a free public database intended to serve as a resource for research on the immune response to SARS-CoV-2. The samples were drawn from the first 160 participants of the ongoing ImmuneRACE study and from over a thousand subjects provided by 6 global collaborators. A de-identified subject ID, COVID-19 status, age in years and sex were almost always included in the sample metadata. Where available, HLA class I and class II types were taken from metadata supplied by the sample provider and were not determined by assay-based typing. General conclusions and limits of the study: The quantity of clinical and demographic metadata differed by source and by participant and was supplied without curation.

TCRbeta CDR3 regions were amplified from genomic DNA by means of the immunoSEQ Assay, a bias-controlled multiplex PCR. As for the original processing: Within the assay, amplification of reference gene primers was used to estimate how many nucleated cells each sample contained. To quantify the absolute abundance of each unique TCRbeta CDR3 rearrangement, sequence reads were collapsed and filtered. Productive Simpson clonality was computed per sample as the square root of Simpson's diversity index over productive rearrangements. TCRdb carries this immuneACCESS record with in-frame sequences only. Its versions omit some clonotypes, under half of them owing to an unresolved V gene in the studies checked, with the rest unexplained. From that table come the V and J calls and clone size; the DNA was used to work out D and trimming. The sample has around 140,000 clones on record, 70% to 85% of them singletons. Clones ranked in the top ten supply about 9.4% of the sample.

Collaborating institutions collected whole blood in K2EDTA tubes following their own protocols. For TCRbeta analysis, collaborator samples were shipped as frozen whole blood, as isolated PBMCs, or as DNA extracted from either sample type. This clone was counted a single time. The antigen it recognizes is unknown. Per-nucleotide qualities are absent, and no much larger clonotype sits a single base away. From cysteine to phenylalanine, the CDR3 is 13 amino acids long. Just the 39-base CDR3 DNA is kept, in frame starting at base 1. CDR1 and CDR2 are read off the germline V gene as KGHDR and SFDVKD. For this chain, trimming is 4 bases at the V end and 6 bases at the J end, and the number of junction bases without a gene match is 5.

The receptor was derived from a man aged 55 to 70 with active or convalescent COVID-19. Material: peripheral blood. The V and J genes are TRBV24-1 and TRBJ2-7, and 7 junction bases match TRBD1. CDR3 protein: CATSETGYGEQYF. The DNA sequence follows: TGTGCCACCAGTGAGACAGGGTATGGCGAGCAGTACTTC.